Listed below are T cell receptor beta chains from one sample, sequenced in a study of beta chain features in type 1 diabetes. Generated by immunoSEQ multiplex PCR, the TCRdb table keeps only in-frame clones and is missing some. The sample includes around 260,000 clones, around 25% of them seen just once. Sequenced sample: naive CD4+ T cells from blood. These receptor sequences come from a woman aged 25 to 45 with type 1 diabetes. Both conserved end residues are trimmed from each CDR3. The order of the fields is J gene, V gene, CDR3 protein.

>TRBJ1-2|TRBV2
ASGSNYGYT
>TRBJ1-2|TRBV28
ASMEATNYGYT
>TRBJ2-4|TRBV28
ASSPRGPTGGIQY
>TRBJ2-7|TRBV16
ASSHHTAYEQY
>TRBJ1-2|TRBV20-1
SGSSNYGYT
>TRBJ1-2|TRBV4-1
ASSQGDRGGSGYT
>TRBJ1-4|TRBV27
ASRTRTEATNEKLF
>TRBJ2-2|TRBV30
AWQYTGELF
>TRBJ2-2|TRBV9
ASSVRALAGMTGELF
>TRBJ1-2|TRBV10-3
AISSGDNYGYT
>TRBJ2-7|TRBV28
ASSLGQIYEQY
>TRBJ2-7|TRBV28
ASSLIRQVFVVEQY
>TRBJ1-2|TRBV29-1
SVEGGLLGYT
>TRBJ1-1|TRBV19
ASRQGTGTEAF
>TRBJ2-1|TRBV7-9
ASSPGWELRNNEQF
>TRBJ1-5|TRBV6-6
ASSLGQPNQPQH
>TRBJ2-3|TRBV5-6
ASSVEGYPDTQY
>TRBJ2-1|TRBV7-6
ASSLLAGVENEQF
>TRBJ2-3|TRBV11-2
ASSNHLAGGDTDTQY
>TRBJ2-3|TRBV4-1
ASSQVSLAGDGDTQY
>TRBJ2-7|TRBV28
ASSQASASYEQY
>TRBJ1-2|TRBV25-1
ASSEEGFNYGYT
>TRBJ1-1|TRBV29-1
SVLSGTPGIMNTEAF
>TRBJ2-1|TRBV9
ASSQVLAGDEQF
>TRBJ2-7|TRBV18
ASSPPTSYEQY
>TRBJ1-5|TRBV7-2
ASSSTGDSNQPQH
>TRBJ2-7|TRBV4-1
ASSPVQRTGVAYEQY
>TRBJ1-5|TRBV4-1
ASSQEVLLSPQH
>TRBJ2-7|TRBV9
ASSPRLAGDEQY
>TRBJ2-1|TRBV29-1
SVEDQGASGRSYNEQF
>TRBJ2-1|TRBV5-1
ASTLRAGDEQF
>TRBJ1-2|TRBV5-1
ASSSGQGDGYT
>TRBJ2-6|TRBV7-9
ATKWEGGSGANVLT